These 32 T cell receptor beta chains originate from one sample sequenced in a study of response to subunit inactivated influenza vaccine. Via MiXCR, TCRdb re-called the RT-PCR reads, giving one row per CDR3 protein. The table shows 590,000 or so distinct CDR3 sequences, with around 13% occurring only once. Sequences were derived from PBMCs from blood, sampled approximately 15 days before vaccination. The receptor set was obtained from a middle-aged man who received an inactivated influenza vaccine.

This clonotype showed up just a few times. The rearrangement links TRBV11-3 to TRBJ2-2; D remains ambiguous. Trimming left V 5 bases short and J 4 bases short, with 8 bases between. This CDR3 has 13 amino acids. Germline V gives CDR1 SGHNT, CDR2 YENEEA. CDR3 protein: CASSPLPTGELFF. The CDR3 coding sequence is TGTGCCAGCAGCCCCCTTCCCACCGGGGAGCTGTTTTTT.

At least ten counts were recorded for this clonotype. The rearrangement joins TRBV12-3 or TRBV12-4 to TRBJ2-7; D possibly matches TRBD1 or TRBD2 (5 bases each). Trimming removed 6 bases at V and 2 bases at J, with 14 bases between. This CDR3 spans 14 amino acids. CDR3 region: CASSPSGPTYEQYF. The CDR3 DNA reads as TGTGCCAGCAGCCCTTCGGGACCGACCTACGAGCAGTACTTC.

This chain joins TRBV11-2 and TRBJ2-7; 9 bases align to TRBD2. V lost 2 bases to trimming and J lost 4 bases; unmatched junction nucleotides: 6. Germline CDR1 reads SGHAT; CDR2 reads FQNNGV. There are 15 residues in the CDR3. The CDR3 is CASSLSRAGGYEQYF. Written as DNA, the CDR3 is TGTGCCAGCAGCTTAAGCAGAGCGGGAGGTTACGAGCAGTACTTC.

This clonotype was seen only a few times. The V gene is TRBV28, the J gene TRBJ1-2; weak D call: TRBD1 (5 bases). V was clipped by 8 bases and J by 8 bases, with 15 bases between them. There are 12 residues in the CDR3. Germline CDR1 is MDHEN and CDR2 is SYDVKM. CDR3 bases: TGTGCCAGCGGGGGAGGGGTTGGCGGCTACACCTTC. Its protein is CASGGGVGGYTF.

The V call is TRBV20-1, the J call TRBJ2-6; D gene unclear. The CDR3 is 15 residues long. The germline gives CDR1 DFQATT, CDR2 SNEGSKA (reference sequence). V was pared by 3 bases and J by 0 bases, with 9 bases between. CDR3 residues: CSARTPNSGANVLTF. The CDR3 coding sequence is TGCAGTGCTAGGACCCCAAACTCTGGGGCCAACGTCCTGACTTTC.

About this clonotype itself: A read error may be the cause here, since a much bigger clone is one base away. The V gene is TRBV4-2, the J gene TRBJ2-2, with TRBD1 matching 7 bases. The CDR3 is 16 residues long. The germline V gene has CDR1 LGHNA and CDR2 YNFKEQ. The CDR3 DNA reads as TGTGCCAGCAGCCAAGAGAAGGGGGCGGGCACCGGGAAGCTGTTTTTT. Translating gives CASSQEKGAGTGKLFF.

In this sample, this clonotype turned up many times. The J gene is TRBJ2-1, the V gene TRBV30; 7 bases fit TRBD1. The V gene's germline CDR1 is GTSNPN and CDR2 SVGIG (reference sequence). Losses at the gene ends were 1 base for V and 12 bases for J; bases not matched to a gene: 9. The CDR3 runs to 13 residues. CDR3 residues: CAWSEVGTEGQFF. The CDR3 DNA reads TGTGCCTGGAGTGAGGTTGGGACAGAGGGGCAGTTCTTC.

The rearrangement links TRBV3-1 to TRBJ2-3; D gene uncertain. CDR3 length: 18 amino acids. Germline CDR1 LGHDT, CDR2 YNNKEL (reference sequence). Trimming left V 4 bases short and J 2 bases short, with 22 bases between. The CDR3 DNA sequence: TGTGCCAGCAGCCCCAATCTAGGGCGGTCTGGCGACACAGATACGCAGTATTTT. Its translation: CASSPNLGRSGDTDTQYF.

This clonotype appeared many times. The genes are TRBV6-1 and TRBJ2-1, with 13 nucleotides matching TRBD2. Germline-derived CDR1 and CDR2 are MNHNS and SASEGT. V was pared by 3 bases and J by 1 base, with 3 bases of the junction left unmatched. The CDR3 has 17 amino acids. The CDR3 nucleotides read TGTGCCAGCAGTGAGGGACTAGCGGGACGATCCTACAATGAGCAGTTCTTC. Its protein is CASSEGLAGRSYNEQFF.

The chain uses TRBV29-1 and TRBJ2-7; 7 positions match TRBD1. Germline trimming cut 4 bases from V and 3 bases from J; bases unmatched to any gene: 6. From germline, CDR1 is SQVTM and CDR2 ANQGSEA. This CDR3 region has 13 residues. The CDR3 region has the DNA TGCAGCGTTGCATGGGACAGCTACTACGAGCAGTACTTC. It is translated as CSVAWDSYYEQYF.

The chain is built from TRBV20-1 and TRBJ1-1; a weak D match, TRBD1 (6 bases). V lost 3 bases, J lost 4 bases, and 15 bases lay in between. The CDR3 contains 14 residues. Germline CDR1 and CDR2: DFQATT and SNEGSKA (reference sequence). In DNA form, the CDR3 reads TGCAGTGCTAGGGATAGGGGGGGGCTCACTGAAGCTTTCTTT. Translated: CSARDRGGLTEAFF.

This clonotype has more than one count but fewer than ten. The chain employs TRBV28 and TRBJ2-7, with 11 positions matching TRBD2. The V gene's germline CDR1 is MDHEN and CDR2 SYDVKM. The CDR3 has 15 residues. Trimming at V came to 6 bases and at J to 2 bases, leaving 6 bases not matched to a gene. CDR3 amino acids: CASSNSGRAPYEQYF. The CDR3 nucleotides read TGTGCCAGCAGCAATAGCGGGAGGGCCCCCTACGAGCAGTACTTC.

This clonotype has a handful of counts. V and J are TRBV4-2 and TRBJ1-4; D remains ambiguous. The ends were cut back, 0 bases at V and 5 bases at J, with 10 bases in the middle. This CDR3 is 15 amino acids long. Germline V gene data show CDR1 as LGHNA and CDR2 as YNFKEQ. The CDR3 spells CASSQDISFNEKLFF. In DNA, the CDR3 is TGTGCCAGCAGCCAAGATATAAGTTTCAATGAAAAACTGTTTTTT.

The V and J genes are TRBV27 and TRBJ2-1, with TRBD2 as a possible D gene (8 bases). Germline CDR1 reads MNHEY; CDR2 reads SMNVEV (reference sequence). V lost 3 bases and J lost 8, with 20 bases in between. The CDR3 runs to 16 residues. The CDR3 DNA sequence: TGTGCCAGCAGTTTCTTCGCGGGGGGCCAGGGGGATGAGCAGTTCTTC. Protein product: CASSFFAGGQGDEQFF.

This clonotype was found a few times. The chain combines TRBV5-6 with TRBJ2-1; no firm D call. The CDR3 runs 12 residues. V lost 4 bases and J lost 4, with 6 bases in between. Germline V lookup: CDR1 SGHDT, CDR2 YYEEEE. CDR3 protein: CASSANYNEQFF. CDR3 nucleotide sequence: TGTGCCAGCAGCGCAAATTACAATGAGCAGTTCTTC.

This clonotype was detected only a few times. The rearrangement links TRBV20-1 to TRBJ2-5; perhaps D is TRBD1 or TRBD2 (7 bases each). V was pared by 6 bases and J by 5 bases, with 19 bases between. Germline assignment: CDR1 DFQATT and CDR2 SNEGSKA (reference sequence). The CDR3 consists of 14 residues. The CDR3 region is CSATQGGARETQYF. In DNA, the CDR3 is TGCAGTGCGACCCAGGGGGGGGCCAGGGAGACCCAGTACTTC.

In its sample, this clonotype was seen many times. The V gene is TRBV11-2, the J gene TRBJ1-4; D is possibly TRBD1 (6 bases). The ends were cut back, 5 bases at V and 4 bases at J, with 17 bases in the middle. Germline loops: CDR1 SGHAT, CDR2 FQNNGV. This CDR3 spans 16 amino acids. CDR3 in amino acids: CASSRPSEDSNEKLFF. DNA of the CDR3: TGTGCCAGCAGCCGACCCTCTGAGGACAGTAATGAAAAACTGTTTTTT.

The J gene is TRBJ2-3, the V gene TRBV5-4, with D tentatively TRBD2 (6 bases). The V gene lost 4 bases and the J gene lost 3 bases, with 15 bases spanning the gap. The CDR3 contains 15 residues. In germline, CDR1 is SGHNT, CDR2 YYREEE (reference sequence). CDR3 amino acids: CASSPAVGGTDTQYF. The CDR3, as DNA: TGTGCCAGCAGCCCGGCAGTGGGGGGAACAGATACGCAGTATTTT.

CDR3 DNA: TGTGCCAGCAGCACCTATACCCAACCGACAGGGAGGATCTACGAGCAGTACTTC. Encoded protein: CASSTYTQPTGRIYEQYF. The chain uses TRBV6-2 or TRBV6-3 and TRBJ2-7; perhaps TRBD1 as D (7 bases). Germline assignment: CDR1 MNHEY and CDR2 SVGEGT. This CDR3 spans 18 amino acids. The ends were cut back, 6 bases at V and 3 bases at J, with 27 bases in the middle.

This clonotype was counted a few times. V gene TRBV6-2 or TRBV6-3 combines with J gene TRBJ1-2; a weak D match, TRBD1 (6 bases). Trimming took 6 bases from V and 0 from J, leaving 14 bases between them. The CDR3 is made up of 15 amino acids. Germline CDR1 is MNHEY and CDR2 is SVGEGT. The CDR3 here is CASSSRTASNYGYTF. In nucleotides, the CDR3 is TGTGCCAGCAGCTCAAGGACAGCCTCTAACTATGGCTACACCTTC.

This chain connects TRBV10-2 to TRBJ2-1; D call uncertain. This CDR3 spans 14 amino acids. Trimming cost V 3 bases and J 2 bases, with 8 bases left between them. Per germline, CDR1 WSHSY and CDR2 SAAADI. The CDR3 DNA sequence: TGCGCCAGCAGTGAAACTTCCCCCTACAATGAGCAGTTCTTC. The encoded protein is CASSETSPYNEQFF.

The CDR3 loop is CASSPESFGTQYF. The CDR3 nucleotides read TGTGCCAGTAGTCCCGAGAGTTTCGGTACGCAGTATTTT. The rearrangement links TRBV19 to TRBJ2-3; D uncertain. V lost 5 bases, J lost 8 bases, and 14 bases lay in between. Germline CDR1 LNHDA, CDR2 SQIVND (reference sequence). This CDR3 has 13 amino acids.

The chain carries TRBV4-3 and TRBJ2-7; 11 positions match TRBD2. The CDR3 sequence is 16 residues long. After removal of 4 bases from V and 0 bases from J, the junction contained 5 bases not matched to a gene. Germline-derived CDR1 and CDR2 are LGHNA and YSLEER. For the CDR3, the DNA is TGCGCCAGCAGCCGCCGACTAGCGGGAAGCTCCTACGAGCAGTACTTC. The encoded protein is CASSRRLAGSSYEQYF.

The chain uses TRBV27 and TRBJ1-1; 9 bases line up with TRBD1. J gave up 9 bases and V 0 bases, and 2 bases lay outside the gene matches. This CDR3 is built from 13 residues. Germline V lookup: CDR1 MNHEY, CDR2 SMNVEV (reference sequence). The CDR3 protein is CASSLSNRGQAFF. The CDR3 DNA is TGTGCCAGCAGTTTATCAAACAGGGGGCAAGCTTTCTTT.

As regards this clonotype: An end of the junction differs from the germline gene, which may be a read error. The rearrangement uses TRBV7-7 and TRBJ2-5, with 11 bases matching TRBD2. This CDR3 region has 16 residues. CDR1 SSHAT and CDR2 FNYEAQ come from the germline V gene (reference sequence). CDR3 DNA sequence: TGTGCTAGCAGCCACGGACTAGCGGGTAACCAAGAGACCCAGTACTTC. Its translation: CASSHGLAGNQETQYF.

This clonotype was seen only a few times. The gene calls are TRBV20-1 and TRBJ1-5; D is ambiguous. V lost 6 bases to trimming and J lost 0 bases, with 9 bases between them. The CDR3 is 13 amino acids. The V gene's germline CDR1 is DFQATT and CDR2 SNEGSKA (reference sequence). The CDR3 coding sequence is TGCAGTGCCAGGACTGTTAGCAATCAGCCCCAGCATTTT. It yields the protein CSARTVSNQPQHF.

This clonotype occurred a few times. This rearrangement joins TRBV7-8 to TRBJ2-1, with 7 bases identical to TRBD2. The V and J ends lost 6 bases and 2 bases, in that order; junction bases with no gene match: 13. Looked up from germline, CDR1 is SGHVS and CDR2 is FQNEAQ. CDR3 size: 17 residues. This chain's CDR3 is CASRATRTRYPYNEQFF. DNA of the CDR3: TGTGCCAGCAGAGCGACAAGGACTAGGTATCCCTACAATGAGCAGTTCTTC.

This clonotype was seen only a few times. The genes are TRBV12-3 or TRBV12-4 and TRBJ2-1; D is possibly TRBD2 (6 bases). The CDR3 consists of 14 residues. V was pared by 1 base and J by 9 bases, with 13 bases between. The CDR3 DNA follows: TGTGCCAGCAGTTTAGGCGGGGCGGGCGGTGAGCAGTTCTTC. Encoded protein: CASSLGGAGGEQFF.

V is TRBV20-1 and J is TRBJ2-7; unclear D gene. Deletions cut 5 bases from V and 3 bases from J, with 14 bases between. CDR1 and CDR2 from the germline V gene are DFQATT and SNEGSKA (reference sequence). The CDR3 runs to 13 residues. CDR3 amino acids: CSARTGSFYEQYF. The CDR3 nucleotides are TGCAGTGCTCGTACCGGGTCCTTCTACGAGCAGTACTTC.

This chain links TRBV11-2 with TRBJ2-1, with a possible D match to TRBD2 (6 bases). Trimming shortened V by 5 bases and J by 6 bases, and 11 bases separated the two germline ends. The CDR3 runs to 13 residues. Germline assignment: CDR1 SGHAT and CDR2 FQNNGV. In nucleotides, the CDR3 is TGTGCCAGCAGCGTCACTAGCACCAATGAGCAGTTCTTC. This sequence encodes CASSVTSTNEQFF.

This chain links TRBV7-9 with TRBJ2-3; D tentatively fits TRBD1 or TRBD2 (6 bases each). Deletions cut 4 bases from V and 7 bases from J, with 18 bases between. Germline V CDR1 and CDR2: SEHNR, FQNEAQ (reference sequence). The CDR3 runs 15 residues. The CDR3 DNA reads as TGTGCCAGCAGCTCGGGGGCACGCAGGGGAAATACGCAGTATTTT. Amino acid sequence: CASSSGARRGNTQYF. The full variable domain, with the rest looked up from reference TRBV7-9 and TRBJ2-3, is DTGVSQNPRHKITKRGQNVTFRCDPISEHNRLYWYRQTLGQGPEFLTYFQNEAQLEKSRLLSDRFSAERPKGSFSTLEIQRTEQGDSAMYLCASSSGARRGNTQYFGPGTRLTVL.

This clonotype was detected once. The chain couples TRBV4-3 to TRBJ1-1, with D possibly matching TRBD1 (6 bases). The CDR3 totals 19 residues. CDR1 and CDR2 from the germline V gene are LGHNA and YSLEER. Trimming removed 0 bases at V and 5 bases at J, with 25 bases between. CDR3 nucleotide sequence: TGCGCCAGCAGCCAAGAGGACCAGCGCTCGACAGGAGCGAGGACTGAAGCTTTCTTT. This translates into CASSQEDQRSTGARTEAFF.